A few counts support the clone carrying this T cell receptor (beta chain). Profiling relied on immunoSEQ multiplex PCR, and the TCRdb table lists in-frame clones only, not all of them. The sample contains 66,000 or so clones, about 86% of which appear only once. The data derive from a study of blood T cell repertoires in COVID-19. Background on the study: Samples representing acute and convalescent COVID-19 were sourced from the United States, Italy and Spain. PBMCs, B-cell-depleted T cells, or T cells provided the cDNA or gDNA that made up the material.

This CDR3 contains 18 residues. The germline V gene encodes CDR1 KGHSH and CDR2 LQKENI. Germline trimming cut 3 bases from V and 0 bases from J; bases unmatched to any gene: 10. The rearrangement joins TRBV18 to TRBJ2-3, with 9 positions matching TRBD1. Sequencing used peripheral blood. The origin of this receptor is a man aged 45-60 years with active COVID-19. CDR3 residues: CASSPETPGTGSTDTQYF. The CDR3 bases are TGTGCCAGCTCACCCGAAACTCCAGGGACAGGGAGCACAGATACGCAGTATTTT.